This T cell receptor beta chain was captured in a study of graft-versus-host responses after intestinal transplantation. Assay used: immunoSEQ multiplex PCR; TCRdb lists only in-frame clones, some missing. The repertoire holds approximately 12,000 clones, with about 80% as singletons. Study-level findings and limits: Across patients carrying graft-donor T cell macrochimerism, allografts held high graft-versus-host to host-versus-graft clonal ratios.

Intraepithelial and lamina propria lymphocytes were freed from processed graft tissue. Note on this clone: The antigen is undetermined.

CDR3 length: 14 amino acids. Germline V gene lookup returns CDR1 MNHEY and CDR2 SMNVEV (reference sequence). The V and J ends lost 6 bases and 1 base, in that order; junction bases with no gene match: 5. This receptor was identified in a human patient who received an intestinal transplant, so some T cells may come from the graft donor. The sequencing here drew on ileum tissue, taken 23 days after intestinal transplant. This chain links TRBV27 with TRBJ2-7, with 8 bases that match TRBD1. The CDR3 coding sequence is TGTGCCAGCAGAGAACAGGGGGATTCCTACGAGCAGTACTTC. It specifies CASREQGDSYEQYF.